This paragraph covers one T cell receptor beta chain sequence. What it binds is not known. The sample comes from a study of CXCR3-negative and CXCR3-positive naive CD8 T cells. Study-wide points: TRBV-TRBJ usage was alike in naive CXCR3-negative and CXCR3-positive cells but differed in memory cells. The study found more hydrophobic TRB CDR3s in CXCR3-positive naive cells than in CXCR3-negative naive cells.

Libraries were UMI-labeled 5' RACE TRB cDNA. TCRdb re-called the 5' RACE reads; one entry per CDR3 protein, DNA not given. The sample has about 94,000 distinct CDR3 sequences; the top ten hold 0.53%. Looked up from germline, CDR1 is MNHEY and CDR2 is SVGEGT. This CDR3 has 15 residues. The gene calls are TRBV6-2 or TRBV6-3 and TRBJ2-2. Sequenced: naive CXCR3+ CD8+ T cells from blood. Subset described: CD45RO-CCR7+CD27+CD95- naive CD8+ T cells expressing CXCR3 (TNR3+). This sequence was found in a human donor in good health. Some clones in this sample may be carry-over from other donors' samples. The CDR3 is CASCEAYSNDGELFF.